These 18 T cell receptor beta chains were sequenced from one sample in a study of long-term antiretroviral therapy in people with HIV. Version v3.0 of the immunoSEQ assay was performed at survey level. Measured with immunoSEQ multiplex PCR; TCRdb has only the in-frame clones, and not every one. The sample lists some 20,000 clones; about 87% were seen once. The material was unsorted PBMCs, obtained 2.1 years after starting antiretroviral therapy. These receptors were taken from a young man with HIV.

This chain joins TRBV27 and TRBJ1-1, with D maybe TRBD1 (6 bases). V shed 4 bases and J shed 4 bases, with 16 bases lying between them. From germline, CDR1 is MNHEY and CDR2 SMNVEV (reference sequence). This CDR3 contains 15 residues. The CDR3 DNA sequence: TGTGCCAGCAGTTCCCTAGGCAGGGGTGGCACTGAAGCTTTCTTT. It codes for CASSSLGRGGTEAFF.

The chain is built from TRBV9 and TRBJ2-3, with 9 bases matching TRBD2. CDR3 length equals 15 residues. Germline V gene sequence: CDR1 SGDLS, CDR2 YYNGEE. V lost 3 bases to trimming and J lost 6 bases; unmatched junction nucleotides: 8. This CDR3 reads CASSAVSGGGDTQYF. The CDR3 DNA reads TGTGCCAGCAGCGCCGTTAGCGGGGGAGGCGATACGCAGTATTTT.

The chain is built from TRBV11-1 and TRBJ1-1; maybe TRBD1 (5 bases). The CDR3 contains 15 residues. V gave up 3 bases and J gave up 5 bases, with 16 bases separating them. Germline loops: CDR1 SGHAT, CDR2 FQDESV (reference sequence). CDR3 sequence (DNA): TGTGCCAGCAGCTTGACAGCCCGAAGGGATACTGAAGCTTTCTTT. It codes for CASSLTARRDTEAFF.

The chain combines TRBV20-1 with TRBJ2-7; D call uncertain. The CDR3 extends over 10 amino acids. The germline V gene encodes CDR1 DFQATT and CDR2 SNEGSKA (reference sequence). V was pared by 6 bases and J by 5 bases, with 8 bases between. DNA of the CDR3: TGCAGTGCCTGGGGTAACGAGCAGTACTTC. Protein sequence: CSAWGNEQYF.

The rearrangement links TRBV7-9 to TRBJ2-7, with 7 bases lining up with TRBD2. This CDR3 has 15 amino acids. V was clipped by 5 bases and J by 4 bases; unmatched bases: 11. In germline, CDR1 is SEHNR, CDR2 FQNEAQ (reference sequence). The CDR3 reads CASSQFRAGRYEQYF. Here the CDR3 DNA reads TGTGCCAGCAGCCAATTCAGGGCCGGGAGGTACGAGCAGTACTTC.

This chain joins TRBV19 and TRBJ1-2; TRBD1 is a possible D gene (6 bases). CDR1 and CDR2 (germline): LNHDA, SQIVND (reference sequence). The V and J ends lost 3 bases and 8 bases respectively, with 10 bases between them. The CDR3 loop spans 12 amino acids. The CDR3 is CASSMDSLGYTF. The CDR3, as DNA: TGTGCCAGTAGTATGGACAGTCTCGGCTACACCTTC.

Of note for this clone: Within the sample, other DNA sequences also encode this same CDR3. This sequence joins TRBV19 and TRBJ2-7; D may be TRBD2 (6 bases). V was cut by 4 bases and J by 3 bases, with 13 bases left in between. CDR3 length equals 14 residues. Germline CDR1 and CDR2: LNHDA and SQIVND (reference sequence). The CDR3 nucleotides read TGTGCCAGTAGTAGGAGGGACGGAAGCTACGAGCAGTACTTC. It specifies CASSRRDGSYEQYF.

The chain uses TRBV4-3 and TRBJ2-1; 7 bases line up with TRBD1. V trimming: 2 bases; J trimming: 8 bases; junction bases outside the gene matches: 9. Germline values: CDR1 LGHNA, CDR2 YSLEER. The CDR3 is 15 residues long. The CDR3 protein is CASSQYQGETDEQFF. CDR3 sequence (DNA): TGCGCCAGCAGCCAATACCAGGGGGAAACCGATGAGCAGTTCTTC.

The chain couples TRBV7-9 to TRBJ1-1; D is unresolved. This CDR3 is built from 12 residues. Trimming cost V 5 bases and J 7 bases, with 11 bases left between them. Germline lookup yields CDR1 SEHNR and CDR2 FQNEAQ (reference sequence). CDR3 amino acids: CASSPVSGEAFF. CDR3 DNA: TGTGCCAGCAGCCCCGTCTCGGGTGAAGCTTTCTTT.

J is TRBJ2-1 and V is TRBV7-8, with a possible D match to TRBD1 (6 bases). Between the trimmed V and J ends, which lost 5 bases and 4 bases, there was a span of 15 bases. CDR1 and CDR2 (germline): SGHVS, FQNEAQ. This CDR3 is 15 amino acids long. CDR3 sequence (DNA): TGTGCCAGCAGCACGACCGGGACACCTTACAATGAGCAGTTCTTC. It codes for CASSTTGTPYNEQFF.

The chain couples TRBV6-6 to TRBJ2-7, with D possibly TRBD1 on 6 matching bases. The CDR3 has 15 residues. Trimming took off 2 bases at V and 5 bases at J, with 16 bases between the two ends. Germline V lookup: CDR1 MNHNY, CDR2 SVGAGI (reference sequence). The CDR3 loop is CASSYDPGALDEQYF. The CDR3 bases are TGTGCCAGCAGTTACGATCCAGGGGCTCTTGACGAGCAGTACTTC.

The sample holds one count of this clone. This chain uses TRBV2 with TRBJ2-3; unclear D gene. Per germline, CDR1 SNHLY and CDR2 FYNNEI. The CDR3 totals 14 residues. V lost 4 bases to trimming and J lost 0 bases, with 8 bases between them. The CDR3 protein is CASSGIISTDTQYF. CDR3 coding DNA: TGTGCCAGCAGTGGGATAATTAGCACAGATACGCAGTATTTT. The complete variable domain, with remaining parts taken from reference TRBV2 and TRBJ2-3, reads EPEVTQTPSHQVTQMGQEVILRCVPISNHLYFYWYRQILGQKVEFLVSFYNNEISEKSEIFDDQFSVERPDGSNFTLKIRSTKLEDSAMYFCASSGIISTDTQYFGPGTRLTVL.

The gene calls are TRBV27 and TRBJ1-1; D is ambiguous. V gave up 1 base and J gave up 5 bases, with 11 bases separating them. The CDR3 consists of 14 residues. Germline CDR1 reads MNHEY; CDR2 reads SMNVEV (reference sequence). CDR3 DNA: TGTGCCAGCAGTTTATTTGACGGCAGGACTGAAGCTTTCTTT. Protein product: CASSLFDGRTEAFF.

V and J are TRBV6-5 and TRBJ1-3; no reliable D call. CDR3 length equals 14 residues. CDR1 MNHEY and CDR2 SVGAGI come from the germline V gene. V was trimmed by 5 bases and J by 3 bases, leaving 11 bases between them. In nucleotides, the CDR3 is TGTGCCAGCAGTCGCGGCGGGGATGGAAACACCATATATTTT. Translation: CASSRGGDGNTIYF.

V is TRBV6-5 and J is TRBJ1-1, with 7 bases aligning to TRBD1. CDR3 length equals 14 residues. Germline lookup yields CDR1 MNHEY and CDR2 SVGAGI. With V trimmed by 5 bases and J by 4 bases, 7 bases remained unmatched. The CDR3: CASSGTTGATEAFF. CDR3 nucleotides: TGTGCCAGCAGTGGAACTACAGGGGCCACTGAAGCTTTCTTT.

The V gene is TRBV5-1, the J gene TRBJ2-2; the D is unclear. Germline V gene lookup returns CDR1 SGHRS and CDR2 YFSETQ. This CDR3 has 13 amino acids. Trimming pared 4 bases from V and 8 bases from J, leaving 12 bases between. The DNA for the CDR3 is TGCGCCAGCAGCGAGGACGGGCCGGGGGAGCTGTTTTTT. Protein sequence: CASSEDGPGELFF.

The rearrangement links TRBV25-1 to TRBJ1-2; D is uncertain. The CDR3 is made up of 11 amino acids. Looked up from germline, CDR1 is MGHDK and CDR2 is SYGVNS. Trimming cost V 5 bases and J 10 bases, with 11 bases left between them. The chain's CDR3 is CASSTGFYYTF. The CDR3 nucleotides read TGTGCCAGCAGTACCGGGTTTTACTACACCTTC.

This chain connects TRBV6-6 to TRBJ2-7; no clear D gene. Germline V CDR1 and CDR2: MNHNY, SVGAGI (reference sequence). Trimming took 0 bases from V and 6 from J, leaving 9 bases between them. CDR3 length: 13 amino acids. The CDR3 DNA follows: TGTGCCAGCAGTTACTCTACCAGAGGCGAGCAGTACTTC. Translation gives CASSYSTRGEQYF.